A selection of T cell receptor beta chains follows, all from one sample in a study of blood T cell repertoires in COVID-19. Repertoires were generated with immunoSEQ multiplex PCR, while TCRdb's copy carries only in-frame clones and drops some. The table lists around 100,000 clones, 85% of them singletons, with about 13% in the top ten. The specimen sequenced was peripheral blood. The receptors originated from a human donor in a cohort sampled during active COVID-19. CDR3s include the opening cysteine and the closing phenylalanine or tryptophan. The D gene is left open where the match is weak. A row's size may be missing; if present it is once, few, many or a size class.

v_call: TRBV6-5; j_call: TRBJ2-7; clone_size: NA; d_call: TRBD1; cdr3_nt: TGTGCCAGCAGACCACAGGGGTTAACCTACGAGCAGTACTTC; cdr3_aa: CASRPQGLTYEQYF
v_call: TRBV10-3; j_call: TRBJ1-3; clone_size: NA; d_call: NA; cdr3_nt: TGTGCCATCAGTGAAGGAGGGCAGGTCCGTGGAAACACCATATATTTT; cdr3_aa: CAISEGGQVRGNTIYF
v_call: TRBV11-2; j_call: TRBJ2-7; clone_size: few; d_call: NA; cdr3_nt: TGTGCCAGCAGGCAATCACTAAAAAGGGGGGGGCTAGACGAGCAGTACTTC; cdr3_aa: CASRQSLKRGGLDEQYF
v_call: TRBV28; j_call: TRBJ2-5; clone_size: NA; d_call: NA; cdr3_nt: TGTGCCAGCAGAGCAGGGCCTTCCCAAGAGACCCAGTACTTC; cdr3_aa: CASRAGPSQETQYF
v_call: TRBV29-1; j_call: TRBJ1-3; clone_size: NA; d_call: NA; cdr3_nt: TGCAGCGTTGGTCGGGATTCTGGAAACACCATATATTTT; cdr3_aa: CSVGRDSGNTIYF
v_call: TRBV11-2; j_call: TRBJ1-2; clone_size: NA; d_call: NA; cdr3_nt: TGTGCCAGCAGCCGCCGGGAAGCTAACTATGGCTACACCTTC; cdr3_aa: CASSRREANYGYTF
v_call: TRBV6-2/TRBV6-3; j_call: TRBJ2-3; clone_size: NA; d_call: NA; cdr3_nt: TGTGCCAGCAGTTACGGGCGGGCCGATACGCAGTATTTT; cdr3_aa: CASSYGRADTQYF
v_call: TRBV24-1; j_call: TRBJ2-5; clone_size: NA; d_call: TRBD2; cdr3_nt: TGTGCCACCAGTGATTTTCGGACTGGGACTAGCGGGAGTCAAGAGACCCAGTACTTC; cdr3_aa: CATSDFRTGTSGSQETQYF
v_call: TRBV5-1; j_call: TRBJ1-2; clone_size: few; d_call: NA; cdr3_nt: TGCGCCAGCATGTCCGAGGAAGGCGGCTATGGCTACACCTTC; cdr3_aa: CASMSEEGGYGYTF
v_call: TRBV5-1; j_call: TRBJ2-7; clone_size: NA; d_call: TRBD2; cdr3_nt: TGCGCCAGCAGCCCAGGACTAGCGGGAGTCCTCGAGCAGTACTTC; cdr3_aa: CASSPGLAGVLEQYF
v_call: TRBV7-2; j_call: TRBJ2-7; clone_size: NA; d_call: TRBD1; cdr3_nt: TGTGCCAGCAGGGATACCGGGACAGCAACCTACGAGCAGTACTTC; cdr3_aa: CASRDTGTATYEQYF
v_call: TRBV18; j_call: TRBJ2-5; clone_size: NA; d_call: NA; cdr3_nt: TGTGCCAGCTCACGAGGGGAGACCCAGTACTTC; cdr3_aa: CASSRGETQYF
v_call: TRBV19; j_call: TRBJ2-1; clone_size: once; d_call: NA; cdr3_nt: TGTGCCAGTACCCTACAGGGTAGCTCCTACAATGAGCAGTTCTTC; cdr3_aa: CASTLQGSSYNEQFF
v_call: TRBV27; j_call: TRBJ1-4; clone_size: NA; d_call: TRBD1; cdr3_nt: TGTGCCAGCAGTCTCTTCCTCCGGGACAGGACGGCGGAACTGTTTTTT; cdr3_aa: CASSLFLRDRTAELFF
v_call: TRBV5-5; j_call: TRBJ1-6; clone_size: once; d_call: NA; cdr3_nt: TGTGCCAGCAGCACGGGGCCGACAGGTGGTCTAATGTCACCCCTCCACTTT; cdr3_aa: CASSTGPTGGLMSPLHF